The 4 T cell receptor beta chains below were found in one sample sequenced in a study of T cells in Graves' hyperthyroidism and ophthalmopathy. The source material, RNA transcripts, was used to amplify TCR beta CDR3 regions. The HTBI primer set was used in a first-round RT-PCR of the TCR CDR3. Each CDR3 protein is one row after TCRdb ran MiXCR on the multiplex PCR reads. The table includes around 300,000 distinct CDR3 sequences, 10% to 15% detected once. Sample: blood. The receptors here all came from a woman in her 30s with Graves' hyperthyroidism that later progressed to Graves' ophthalmopathy.

This clonotype occurred a few times. The chain uses TRBV9 and TRBJ1-6, with TRBD1 as a possible D gene (5 bases). The CDR3 is 16 amino acids. V was clipped by 3 bases and J by 8 bases, with 18 bases between them. CDR1 and CDR2 from the germline V gene are SGDLS and YYNGEE. The CDR3 DNA sequence: TGTGCCAGCAGCGCAGAGTGGGGGGTTGCAGATTCACCCCTCCACTTT. It codes for CASSAEWGVADSPLHF. Full variable domain (remainder filled in from reference TRBV9 and TRBJ1-6): DSGVTQTPKHLITATGQRVTLRCSPRSGDLSVYWYQQSLDQGLQFLIQYYNGEERAKGNILERFSAQQFPDLHSELNLSSLELGDSALYFCASSAEWGVADSPLHFGNGTRLTVT.

The chain has TRBV4-1 and TRBJ2-5, with D hard to call. The V end lost 0 bases, the J end lost 5 bases, and 13 bases lay between the germline ends. Germline V gene data show CDR1 as MGHRA and CDR2 as YSYEKL. There are 15 residues in the CDR3. The DNA of the CDR3 is TGCGCCAGCAGCCAAGATCGTCGGTTCGGGGAGACCCAGTACTTC. It specifies CASSQDRRFGETQYF.

This rearrangement joins TRBV30 to TRBJ1-1; TRBD1 might be the D (6 bases). The CDR3 consists of 11 residues. V was cut by 5 bases and J by 9 bases, with 13 bases left in between. The germline V gene has CDR1 GTSNPN and CDR2 SVGIG (reference sequence). The DNA of the CDR3 is TGTGCCTGGCACAGGGCTTCGCAAGCTTTCTTT. The encoded protein is CAWHRASQAFF.

This clonotype has more than one count but fewer than ten. V and J are TRBV27 and TRBJ1-5; D is undetermined. Germline CDR1 is MNHEY and CDR2 is SMNVEV (reference sequence). The CDR3 loop spans 14 amino acids. V was clipped by 6 bases and J by 9 bases, with 18 bases between them. CDR3 loop: CASSYSGPAWPQHF. CDR3 DNA sequence: TGTGCCAGCAGCTATTCAGGCCCGGCATGGCCCCAGCATTTT.